This TCR beta chain was profiled in a study of cytomegalovirus exposure and HLA in healthy donors. Overall study results and limits: Being indistinguishable, some V segments were excluded, TRBV6-2 and TRBV6-3 among them. Sequencing depth across donors, presence/absence analyses assumed, was roughly uniform. For most subjects, TCR beta sequences were reported to predict HLA-A and HLA-B alleles with accuracy.

About this clone: The target antigen is unknown.

The PCR used 60 Vbeta and 13 Jbeta primers. Libraries were prepared by immunoSEQ multiplex PCR; TCRdb keeps only in-frame clonotypes and omits some of them. The sample yields 85,000 to 110,000 clones, approximately 73% seen once. V lost 4 bases, J lost 6 bases, and 11 bases lay in between. The germline CDR1 and CDR2 sequences are SGHNT and YYREEE (reference sequence). The CDR3 extends over 12 amino acids. This sequence was found in a woman between 18 and 29 years old in good health and CMV-seropositive. Sequencing input: PBMCs. J is TRBJ2-7 and V is TRBV5-4, with D unclear. CDR3 nucleotide sequence: TGTGCCAGCAGCGTCGGCCGAGGCGAGCAGTACTTC. It translates to CASSVGRGEQYF.